These T cell receptor beta chains were read from a single sample in a study of blood T cell repertoires in COVID-19. Profiling relied on immunoSEQ multiplex PCR, and the TCRdb table lists in-frame clones only, not all of them. In the table there are 200,000 to 250,000 clones, about 85% of which are singletons. Sequencing was done on a sample of peripheral blood. The receptors were gathered from a woman aged 80 or over with active or convalescent COVID-19. CDR3s include the opening cysteine and the closing phenylalanine or tryptophan. Each record gives: J gene, V gene, D gene, CDR3 protein. A D gene is named only where the DNA matches it firmly.

TRBJ2-7	TRBV25-1	.	CASSEAGTYEQYF
TRBJ1-2	TRBV7-7	TRBD1	CASSLATGEAYGYTF
TRBJ2-7	TRBV10-1	TRBD2	CASRWEGRSYEQYF
TRBJ1-2	TRBV7-2	.	CASSLAGQPNYGYTF
TRBJ2-1	TRBV3-1/TRBV3-2	.	CASSVRPGEQFF
TRBJ2-2	TRBV11-3	.	CASSARTARGTGELFF
TRBJ2-3	TRBV7-2	.	CASSLAMPADTQYF
TRBJ2-1	TRBV7-9	.	CASSLRGTGGYNEQFF
TRBJ1-1	TRBV6-2/TRBV6-3	TRBD1	CASSYSGARGLRMNTEAFF
TRBJ2-3	TRBV9	TRBD2	CASSVKAGGTDTQYF
TRBJ2-1	TRBV5-1	TRBD2	CASSLGLAVLNNEQFF
TRBJ2-7	TRBV7-8	TRBD1	CASSLRAQGDHEQYF
TRBJ1-5	TRBV6-5	TRBD1	CASSSPGQNQPQHF
TRBJ1-5	TRBV29-1	.	CSVELRHVQGNQPQHF
TRBJ1-5	TRBV4-1	.	CASSQGGMRGLHQPQHF
TRBJ2-1	TRBV6-5	TRBD2	CASSLPDLADYNEQFF
TRBJ2-5	TRBV15	.	CAAGRGEGTQYF
TRBJ1-2	TRBV2	TRBD1	CASGRTGEAYGYTF
TRBJ2-1	TRBV10-1	TRBD2	CASSFTGTSRFEQFF
TRBJ2-3	TRBV15	TRBD2	CATSRPPRTSGGADTQYF
TRBJ2-3	TRBV7-2	TRBD2	CASSLGGRRADTQYF
TRBJ1-1	TRBV18	.	CASSHLPGGDERPGEAFF
TRBJ2-1	TRBV15	.	CATSRDMGLYNEQFF
TRBJ1-2	TRBV29-1	.	CSVDGVFDGYTF
TRBJ1-3	TRBV4-3	.	CASSPRWPDYGNTIYF
TRBJ2-7	TRBV29-1	.	CSVVTGLHYEQYF
TRBJ2-1	TRBV19	TRBD2	CASSLGTSGGVNEQFF
TRBJ2-6	TRBV3-1/TRBV3-2	TRBD2	CASSLGGNSGANVLTF
TRBJ1-2	TRBV5-6	.	CASSSSSGSGYTF
TRBJ2-5	TRBV5-1	.	CASSLQQGGIETQYF
TRBJ2-7	TRBV29-1	TRBD2	CSVEELAGKDYEQYF
TRBJ2-5	TRBV6-5	TRBD1	CASRRTGLETQYF
TRBJ1-1	TRBV5-1	TRBD1	CASSLGSGGSAEAFF
TRBJ1-5	TRBV28	.	CASSPPKVGGDQPQHF
TRBJ2-3	TRBV7-2	.	CASSFATGDTQYF
TRBJ1-1	TRBV19	.	CASSPGVGEAFF
TRBJ1-6	TRBV7-9	.	CASSLQGRNSPLHF
TRBJ2-5	TRBV5-1	TRBD2	CASSTGRTSGEIQETQYF
TRBJ1-1	TRBV7-3	TRBD1	CASSDRGGEAFF
TRBJ2-2	TRBV5-1	TRBD1	CASSFDRATGELFF
TRBJ2-2	TRBV5-4	.	CASSLAEWGLGELFF
TRBJ2-1	TRBV27	TRBD2	CASSMQVAGVHEQFF
TRBJ1-5	TRBV9	.	CASSREGQTDQPQHF
TRBJ2-3	TRBV19	.	CASSKGSGRTDTQYF
TRBJ1-2	TRBV7-3	TRBD1	CASSNRDRVGYTF
TRBJ2-6	TRBV9	.	CASSVQGSSGANVLTF
TRBJ2-7	TRBV6-5	TRBD1	CASSYQTGSGHEQYF
TRBJ2-4	TRBV7-8	TRBD2	CASSRAGGGKNIQYF
TRBJ2-1	TRBV27	.	CASRFQSGALYNEQFF
TRBJ1-5	TRBV3-1/TRBV3-2	TRBD1	CASSQPATGMVWSNQPQHF
TRBJ1-1	TRBV2	TRBD1	CASSFRDSLNTEAFF